The T cell receptor beta chain under discussion was sequenced for a study of blood T cell repertoires in COVID-19. Study as a whole: Acute-phase and convalescent COVID-19 samples originated in the United States, Italy and Spain.

Recruitment covered about 26 US areas and drew participants whose ages spanned roughly 18 to 100 years. Participant reports of clinical history set cohort assignment. Source study methods: Reference gene primers were amplified, and this amplification served to estimate nucleated cell counts. TCRdb's copy holds only in-frame clones and misses some; the assay was immunoSEQ multiplex PCR. The DNA was the basis for D and trimming; V, J and clone size are from that table. In the table there are 470,000 or so clones, roughly 87% of which are singletons. This CDR3 has 15 residues. CDR1 is SEHNR, CDR2 FQNEAQ, per germline (reference sequence). The junction had 5 bases not matched to a gene; V was cut back by 1 base and J by 7 bases.

The TCR was taken from a young woman with acute COVID-19. Material for sequencing was PBMCs or T cells enriched from blood (not recorded which). This chain joins TRBV7-9 and TRBJ1-2, with 11 bases identical to TRBD1. Written as DNA, the CDR3 is TGTGCCAGCAGCTTAGGAACCGGGACAGGGGGTGGCTACACCTTC. It codes for CASSLGTGTGGGYTF.